A selection of T cell receptor beta chains follows, all from one sample in a study of CD8 T cells in ankylosing spondylitis. Each CDR3 protein gets one entry after TCRdb re-called the 5' RACE reads with MiXCR. The data hold fewer than 550,000 distinct CDR3 sequences, with about 5% observed a single time. Material for sequencing was blood, either unsorted or a sorted T cell fraction (not recorded which). These TCRs come from a male donor with ankylosing spondylitis. Both conserved end residues are part of each CDR3. The order of the fields is V gene, J gene, clone size, D gene, CDR3 protein, CDR3 DNA. The D gene is left open where the match is weak. Expanded clones get a size class; other rows say once, few or many, or leave the size out.

>TRBV18|TRBJ2-5|many|NA
CASSGGTLRETQYF
TGTGCCAGCTCCGGAGGGACCCTAAGGGAGACCCAGTACTTC
>TRBV20-1|TRBJ1-1|many|NA
CSARDPGKGTEAFF
TGCAGTGCTAGAGACCCAGGGAAGGGCACTGAAGCTTTCTTT
>TRBV20-1|TRBJ2-7|NA|TRBD2
CCARDGVGGGANEQYF
TGCTGTGCTAGAGATGGGGTTGGCGGGGGGGCCAACGAGCAGTACTTC
>TRBV20-1|TRBJ1-2|many|TRBD1
CSARGTGASYGYTF
TGCAGTGCCAGGGGGACAGGGGCCAGCTATGGCTACACCTTC
>TRBV5-1|TRBJ2-3|many|TRBD2
CASSLERGTSTDTQYF
TGCGCCAGCAGCTTGGAGCGGGGTACTAGCACAGATACGCAGTATTTT
>TRBV28|TRBJ2-1|few|TRBD2
CASSSGLEALEQFF
TGTGCCAGCAGTTCGGGACTAGAGGCGCTTGAGCAGTTCTTC
>TRBV20-1|TRBJ1-6|many|NA
CSARDRVKGQSPLHF
TGCAGTGCTAGAGATCGTGTTAAGGGGCAATCACCCCTCCACTTT
>TRBV7-9|TRBJ2-7|many|TRBD1
CASTGQTTYEQYF
TGTGCCAGCACGGGACAGACTACCTACGAGCAGTACTTC
>TRBV27|TRBJ2-7|few|NA
CASGLYEQYF
TGTGCCAGCGGACTATACGAGCAGTACTTC
>TRBV11-2|TRBJ1-3|NA|NA
CASSLGQVAGNTIYF
TGTGCCAGCAGCCTTGGACAAGTTGCTGGAAACACCATATATTTT
>TRBV11-2|TRBJ2-1|few|NA
CASGTVYNEQFF
TGTGCCAGCGGGACTGTTTACAATGAGCAGTTCTTC
>TRBV5-4|TRBJ2-3|few|TRBD2
CASSSSPSGTSGGALDTQYF
TGTGCCAGCAGCTCGAGTCCTTCCGGGACTAGCGGGGGGGCCTTAGATACGCAGTATTTT
>TRBV10-3|TRBJ1-4|many|NA
CAIRASLEDEKLFF
TGTGCCATCAGGGCCTCTTTGGAAGATGAAAAACTGTTTTTT
>TRBV28|TRBJ2-3|many|TRBD2
CASSLEAGGRGFSTDTQYF
TGTGCCAGCAGTTTGGAAGCGGGGGGGCGAGGATTCTCAACAGATACGCAGTATTTT
>TRBV7-2|TRBJ2-7|many|TRBD2
CASTPSREGKDEQYF
TGTGCCAGCACCCCTTCGCGGGAGGGTAAGGACGAGCAGTACTTC
>TRBV5-6|TRBJ2-1|many|NA
CASSFNDRYNEQFF
TGTGCCAGCAGCTTTAACGACCGCTACAATGAGCAGTTCTTC
>TRBV7-2|TRBJ2-3|few|TRBD2
CASSQTPLSGVGDTQYF
TGTGCCAGCAGCCAAACACCCCTTAGCGGGGTTGGAGATACGCAGTATTTT
>TRBV4-3|TRBJ2-4|many|TRBD2
CASSQEGGGKNIQYF
TGCGCCAGCAGCCAAGAGGGGGGGGGCAAAAACATTCAGTACTTC
>TRBV6-1|TRBJ1-1|many|NA
CASRSLLEGKDTEAFF
TGTGCCAGCAGATCGCTCTTAGAGGGGAAGGACACTGAAGCTTTCTTT
>TRBV20-1|TRBJ2-7|many|TRBD1
CSAGRQGTEQYF
TGCAGTGCTGGTAGACAGGGGACCGAGCAGTACTTC
>TRBV11-1|TRBJ2-5|many|NA
CASSFSGGEQETQYF
TGTGCCAGCAGCTTTTCAGGGGGGGAGCAAGAGACCCAGTACTTC
>TRBV10-3|TRBJ1-6|many|NA
CAISERNSPLHF
TGTGCCATCAGTGAGCGGAATTCACCCCTCCACTTT
>TRBV12-5|TRBJ2-2|many|NA
CASGLVGFGELFF
TGTGCTAGTGGTTTGGTAGGGTTCGGGGAGCTGTTTTTT
>TRBV6-1|TRBJ2-2|many|NA
CASRNSRTPNTGELFF
TGTGCCAGCAGGAACTCCCGGACACCGAACACCGGGGAGCTGTTTTTT
>TRBV7-2|TRBJ1-4|many|NA
CASSPTGHRQVEKLFF
TGTGCCAGCAGCCCAACCGGACACCGCCAGGTTGAAAAACTGTTTTTT
>TRBV27|TRBJ1-2|many|NA
CASSLWGTLSGSYTF
TGTGCCAGCAGTTTATGGGGGACCCTCTCTGGTAGCTACACCTTC
>TRBV20-1|TRBJ2-7|many|NA
CSVGSDRTYEQYF
TGCAGTGTGGGGTCGGACAGAACCTACGAGCAGTACTTC
>TRBV15|TRBJ2-1|NA|TRBD2
CATSPHAGGLSYNEQFF
TGTGCCACCAGCCCCCATGCGGGAGGTCTCTCCTACAATGAGCAGTTCTTC
>TRBV11-2|TRBJ2-1|NA|NA
CASSILSGPSYNEQFF
TGTGCCAGCAGCATCTTGAGCGGCCCCTCCTACAATGAGCAGTTCTTC
>TRBV6-2/TRBV6-3|TRBJ1-5|few|NA
CASQEAGDGNQPQHF
TGTGCCAGCCAAGAGGCGGGGGATGGCAATCAGCCCCAGCATTTT
>TRBV9|TRBJ2-2|many|NA
CASSHTSNTGELFF
TGTGCCAGCAGCCATACCTCGAACACCGGGGAGCTGTTTTTT
>TRBV29-1|TRBJ1-1|few|NA
CSASRGAENTEAFF
TGCAGCGCCTCTCGAGGGGCAGAGAACACTGAAGCTTTCTTT
>TRBV4-3|TRBJ2-7|many|TRBD1
CASSARQGTYEQYF
TGCGCCAGCAGCGCCCGACAGGGTACCTACGAGCAGTACTTC
>TRBV5-5|TRBJ2-3|NA|NA
CARGPGPFTDTQYF
TGTGCCAGGGGCCCTGGACCCTTCACAGATACGCAGTATTTT
>TRBV20-1|TRBJ2-3|many|NA
CSAETRSDTQYF
TGCAGTGCAGAAACTAGATCTGATACGCAGTATTTT
>TRBV20-1|TRBJ2-4|few|NA
CSARDPRTVAKNIQYF
TGCAGTGCTAGAGATCCCCGGACAGTAGCCAAAAACATTCAGTACTTC
>TRBV20-1|TRBJ2-3|many|TRBD2
CSAQGLAGSTDTQYF
TGCAGTGCCCAGGGACTAGCGGGTTCCACAGATACGCAGTATTTT
>TRBV7-3|TRBJ2-1|NA|TRBD1
CASSTGTGDEQLF
TGTGCCAGCAGCACCGGGACAGGTGATGAGCAGCTCTTC
>TRBV11-3|TRBJ2-5|NA|NA
CASSDGQKETQYF
TGTGCCAGCAGCGATGGGCAGAAAGAGACCCAGTACTTC
>TRBV12-3/TRBV12-4|TRBJ2-1|few|NA
CASSIMTGTLNEQFF
TGTGCCAGCAGTATTATGACCGGGACACTCAATGAGCAGTTCTTC
>TRBV5-1|TRBJ2-7|many|NA
CASSPSSGTYEQYF
TGCGCCAGCAGCCCCAGTTCAGGAACCTACGAGCAGTACTTC
>TRBV10-3|TRBJ1-1|many|NA
CAIRPVGAGAEAFF
TGTGCCATCAGGCCCGTGGGGGCAGGCGCTGAAGCTTTCTTT
>TRBV6-5|TRBJ1-2|many|TRBD1
CASSYRGTGRGYGYTF
TGTGCCAGCAGTTACCGAGGGACAGGGCGCGGGTATGGCTACACCTTC
>TRBV20-1|TRBJ1-2|many|NA
CSAFRDIYGYTF
TGCAGTGCGTTCCGGGACATATATGGCTACACCTTC
>TRBV10-3|TRBJ2-7|many|NA
CAISEDAGPPFLYF
TGTGCCATCAGTGAGGATGCTGGGCCGCCCTTCTTGTACTTC
>TRBV5-6|TRBJ2-7|few|NA
CASSLLTVSYEQYF
TGTGCCAGCAGCCTCTTGACTGTTTCCTACGAGCAGTACTTC
>TRBV7-6|TRBJ2-4|NA|TRBD1
CASSLYPDRVKNIQYF
TGTGCCAGCAGCCTTTATCCAGACAGGGTAAAAAACATTCAGTACTTC
>TRBV11-2|TRBJ2-1|NA|TRBD2
CASSLVLAWGVNEQFF
TGTGCCAGCAGCTTAGTACTAGCGTGGGGGGTCAATGAGCAGTTCTTC
>TRBV28|TRBJ2-5|many|NA
CASSSTGPSGTQYF
TGTGCCAGCAGTTCGACAGGACCTTCGGGTACCCAGTACTTC
>TRBV6-5|TRBJ2-5|NA|NA
CASSYSWEETQYF
TGTGCCAGCAGTTACTCCTGGGAAGAGACCCAGTACTTC
>TRBV6-2/TRBV6-3|TRBJ2-1|many|NA
CASRILAEQFF
TGTGCCAGCAGGATTCTAGCGGAGCAGTTCTTC
>TRBV20-1|TRBJ2-7|many|TRBD1
CSATNYGQGTLYF
TGCAGTGCTACCAACTATGGACAGGGAACTCTGTACTTC
>TRBV15|TRBJ2-1|many|TRBD2
CATRLAGATYNEQFF
TGTGCCACCAGACTAGCGGGGGCGACCTACAATGAGCAGTTCTTC
>TRBV6-5|TRBJ1-1|many|NA
CASSYTLGVRGWTEAFF
TGTGCCAGCAGTTACACTCTAGGGGTAAGGGGTTGGACTGAAGCTTTCTTT
>TRBV6-2/TRBV6-3|TRBJ2-1|many|NA
CASSYSGYRPVAGF
TGTGCCAGCAGTTACTCGGGTTATCGCCCCGTGGCCGGATTC
>TRBV11-2|TRBJ2-3|NA|NA
CASSLVPWTDTQYF
TGTGCCAGCAGCTTAGTGCCATGGACAGATACGCAGTATTTT